These 19 T cell receptor beta chains originate from one sample sequenced in a study of Tregs in tolerant kidney transplant recipients. The method was immunoSEQ multiplex PCR; TCRdb's version includes in-frame clones alone and lacks a portion of them. The table lists tens of thousands of clones, around 82% of them singletons. What was sequenced was CD4+ T cells from blood. The receptors come from a human donor in good health.

The chain links TRBV7-9 to TRBJ1-1; the D gene is possibly TRBD1 (5 bases). V dropped 3 bases and J dropped 5 bases, with 22 bases sitting between them. There are 17 residues in the CDR3. Germline CDR1 and CDR2: SEHNR and FQNEAQ (reference sequence). The CDR3 loop is CASSFLEGRGRKTEAFF. The CDR3 bases are TGTGCCAGCAGCTTTCTGGAGGGAAGGGGACGGAAAACTGAAGCTTTCTTT. Drawing the rest from reference TRBV7-9 and TRBJ1-1, the complete variable domain is DTGVSQNPRHKITKRGQNVTFRCDPISEHNRLYWYRQTLGQGPEFLTYFQNEAQLEKSRLLSDRFSAERPKGSFSTLEIQRTEQGDSAMYLCASSFLEGRGRKTEAFFGQGTRLTVV.

This chain connects TRBV7-2 to TRBJ2-7, with 8 nucleotides matching TRBD2. The J segment lost 7 bases and the V segment lost 5 bases, leaving 13 bases of the junction unmatched. Germline-derived CDR1 and CDR2 are SGHTA and FQGNSA. This CDR3 has 15 residues. The CDR3 coding sequence is TGTGCCAGCAGCCTCCCGGGACTAGGGGGAGGAGAGCAGTACTTC. Residues: CASSLPGLGGGEQYF. Looking up the rest from reference TRBV7-2 and TRBJ2-7 gives the full variable domain: GAGVSQSPSNKVTEKGKDVELRCDPISGHTALYWYRQSLGQGLEFLIYFQGNSAPDKSGLPSDRFSAERTGGSVSTLTIQRTQQEDSAVYLCASSLPGLGGGEQYFGPGTRLTVT.

This chain connects TRBV7-3 to TRBJ2-2; no clear D gene. V was pared by 6 bases and J by 4 bases, with 9 bases between. The CDR3 runs 13 residues. Germline CDR1 and CDR2: SGHTA and FQGTGA. The CDR3 reads CASSPTLTGELFF. The CDR3 bases are TGTGCCAGCAGTCCTACTCTCACCGGGGAGCTGTTTTTT.

This chain uses TRBV9 with TRBJ2-5; possibly TRBD2 for D (6 bases). Germline V gene lookup returns CDR1 SGDLS and CDR2 YYNGEE. Trimming shortened V by 4 bases and J by 3 bases, and 10 bases separated the two germline ends. CDR3 size: 13 residues. The CDR3 region is CASSLAPKETQYF. CDR3 bases: TGTGCCAGCAGCCTAGCGCCCAAAGAGACCCAGTACTTC. Full variable domain (outside the CDR3, taken from reference TRBV9 and TRBJ2-5): DSGVTQTPKHLITATGQRVTLRCSPRSGDLSVYWYQQSLDQGLQFLIQYYNGEERAKGNILERFSAQQFPDLHSELNLSSLELGDSALYFCASSLAPKETQYFGPGTRLLVL.

The chain employs TRBV7-8 and TRBJ2-7; TRBD2 aligns across 12 bases. The CDR3 runs 13 residues. CDR1 and CDR2 from the germline V gene are SGHVS and FQNEAQ. The trim removed 2 bases at V and 11 bases at J, leaving 4 bases unmatched. This chain's CDR3 is CASSLRLAGDEYF. CDR3 bases: TGTGCCAGCAGCTTACGACTAGCGGGAGACGAGTACTTC.

Only one count was recorded for this clone. V usage is TRBV5-1 and J usage is TRBJ2-7, with D perhaps TRBD2 (5 bases). The CDR3 extends over 16 amino acids. Germline lookup yields CDR1 SGHRS and CDR2 YFSETQ. The V end was cut by 0 bases, the J end by 2 bases, with 15 bases between. The CDR3 here is CASSLVIGRVTYEQYF. DNA of the CDR3: TGCGCCAGCAGCTTGGTAATCGGGCGGGTCACCTACGAGCAGTACTTC.

The genes are TRBV6-5 and TRBJ2-2; no clear D. Germline CDR1 is MNHEY and CDR2 is SVGAGI. Trimming shortened V by 2 bases and J by 3 bases, and 13 bases separated the two germline ends. This CDR3 comprises 16 residues. Written as DNA, the CDR3 is TGTGCCAGCAGTTACGGCGTCGGCAGCCACACCGGGGAGCTGTTTTTT. Translating it yields CASSYGVGSHTGELFF.

The gene calls are TRBV21-1 and TRBJ1-6. TRBV21-1 counts as a pseudogene. The CDR3 contains 15 residues. The CDR3 DNA follows: TGTGCCAGCCCAAGCCCCCTAGAAGGTAATTCACCCCTCCACTTT. Protein product: CASPSPLEGNSPLHF.

The genes are TRBV7-9 and TRBJ2-3, with 8 bases aligning to TRBD2. Looked up from germline, CDR1 is SEHNR and CDR2 is FQNEAQ (reference sequence). This CDR3 contains 16 residues. Losses at the gene ends were 6 bases for V and 0 bases for J; bases not matched to a gene: 8. This CDR3 reads CASRPRLAQSTDTQYF. The CDR3 DNA sequence: TGTGCCAGCAGACCGCGACTAGCGCAGAGCACAGATACGCAGTATTTT.

The rearrangement uses TRBV18 and TRBJ1-1, with D hard to call. The germline CDR1 and CDR2 sequences are KGHSH and LQKENI. This CDR3 has 12 residues. V gave up 2 bases and J gave up 10 bases, with 11 bases separating them. The CDR3 here is CASSPGSRGAFF. The CDR3 DNA is TGTGCCAGCTCACCAGGGTCCCGGGGAGCTTTCTTT.

This chain connects TRBV15 to TRBJ2-2; D possibly uses TRBD1 or TRBD2 (5 bases each). The germline gives CDR1 LNHNV, CDR2 YYDKDF (reference sequence). This CDR3 is built from 14 residues. V was trimmed by 7 bases and J by 6 bases, leaving 15 bases between them. DNA for the CDR3: TGTGCCACCAAGAGGGGCGTAACTGCCGGGGAGCTGTTTTTT. This gives the protein CATKRGVTAGELFF. Supplemented by reference TRBV15 and TRBJ2-2, the full variable domain reads DAMVIQNPRYQVTQFGKPVTLSCSQTLNHNVMYWYQQKSSQAPKLLFHYYDKDFNNEADTPDNFQSRRPNTSFCFLDIRSPGLGDTAMYLCATKRGVTAGELFFGEGSRLTVL.

J is TRBJ1-2 and V is TRBV7-9; D not certain. CDR1 is SEHNR, CDR2 FQNEAQ, per germline (reference sequence). V was trimmed by 3 bases and J by 4 bases, leaving 9 bases between them. This CDR3 region has 13 residues. The CDR3 bases are TGTGCCAGCAGCTTTGGTACCGTCTATGGCTACACCTTC. It codes for CASSFGTVYGYTF.

This clone was seen a handful of times. The gene calls are TRBV12-5 and TRBJ2-2, with TRBD1 matching 9 bases. The germline V gene has CDR1 LGHNT and CDR2 FRNRAP. The V and J ends lost 6 bases and 4 bases, in that order; junction bases with no gene match: 9. CDR3 length equals 16 residues. CDR3 in amino acids: CASGATGTGRTGELFF. The CDR3 nucleotides read TGTGCTAGTGGCGCGACCGGGACAGGGCGCACCGGGGAGCTGTTTTTT.

CDR3 loop: CASSLAPRAGETQYF. Here the CDR3 DNA reads TGTGCCAGCAGCTTAGCGCCGAGGGCAGGGGAGACCCAGTACTTC. The genes are TRBV7-6 and TRBJ2-5; D tentatively fits TRBD1 or TRBD2 (5 bases each). V was cut by 0 bases and J by 5 bases, with 13 bases left in between. Germline values: CDR1 SGHVS, CDR2 FNYEAQ. This CDR3 is built from 15 residues.

V usage is TRBV7-2 and J usage is TRBJ2-7, with a tentative D call TRBD1 (6 bases). This CDR3 is built from 15 residues. Germline V gene data show CDR1 as SGHTA and CDR2 as FQGNSA. V lost 2 bases to trimming and J lost 2 bases, with 13 bases between them. As DNA, the CDR3 is TGTGCCAGCAGCTTATGGACAGCGAGCCCCTACGAGCAGTACTTC. Translation: CASSLWTASPYEQYF.

The chain uses TRBV7-6 and TRBJ2-1, with a tentative D call TRBD2 (5 bases). Per germline, CDR1 SGHVS and CDR2 FNYEAQ. CDR3 length: 13 amino acids. Trimming stripped 5 bases from V and 10 bases from J, with 15 bases between. The CDR3 is CASSRTVISEQFF. Written as DNA, the CDR3 is TGTGCCAGCAGCAGGACTGTTATAAGCGAGCAGTTCTTC.

The V call is TRBV9, the J call TRBJ2-2; tentatively, D is TRBD2 (6 bases). The CDR3 spans 16 residues. Per the germline V gene, CDR1 is SGDLS and CDR2 is YYNGEE. V was pared by 6 bases and J by 3 bases, with 18 bases between. Here the CDR3 reads CASKFGAGSHTGELFF. The CDR3 DNA reads as TGTGCCAGCAAGTTCGGGGCGGGGTCCCACACCGGGGAGCTGTTTTTT.

V usage is TRBV5-1 and J usage is TRBJ2-2, with a possible D match to TRBD1 (5 bases). This CDR3 is 16 amino acids long. The V end was cut by 0 bases, the J end by 4 bases, with 13 bases between. The germline gives CDR1 SGHRS, CDR2 YFSETQ. CDR3 residues: CASSLDETVSTGELFF. The CDR3 coding sequence is TGCGCCAGCAGCTTGGACGAGACAGTGAGCACCGGGGAGCTGTTTTTT.

The chain carries TRBV28 and TRBJ1-1; 7 nucleotides agree with TRBD1. This CDR3 region has 15 residues. V shed 2 bases and J 0 bases; nucleotides not matched to a gene: 3. Germline CDR1 MDHEN, CDR2 SYDVKM. CDR3 sequence reads: CASSLGTAMNTEAFF. DNA for the CDR3: TGTGCCAGCAGTTTAGGGACAGCGATGAACACTGAAGCTTTCTTT.